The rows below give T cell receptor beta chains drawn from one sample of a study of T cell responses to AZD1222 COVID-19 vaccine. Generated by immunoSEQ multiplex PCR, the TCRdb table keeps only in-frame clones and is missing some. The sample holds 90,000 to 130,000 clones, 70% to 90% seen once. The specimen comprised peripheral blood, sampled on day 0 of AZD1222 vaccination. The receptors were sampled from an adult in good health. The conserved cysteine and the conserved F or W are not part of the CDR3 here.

cdr3_aa: ASRGQFAGVGKEY
v_call: TRBV2

cdr3_aa: AWSGGGEQY
v_call: TRBV30

cdr3_aa: ASSPPIWTSNEQF
v_call: TRBV18

cdr3_aa: ASSETTGNYGYT
v_call: TRBV4-1

cdr3_aa: ASSPLDRGGYQPQH
v_call: TRBV7-8

cdr3_aa: ASSAGYEQY
v_call: TRBV6-5

cdr3_aa: ASSRQGTLGNQPQH
v_call: TRBV19

cdr3_aa: ASSALGGGSPYGYT
v_call: TRBV9

cdr3_aa: ASSWRDRNTEAF
v_call: TRBV5-6

cdr3_aa: ASNLGGGYNEQF
v_call: TRBV14

cdr3_aa: ASSVGSETQY
v_call: TRBV2

cdr3_aa: ATSDHDRTGGYT
v_call: TRBV24-1

cdr3_aa: ASSILGGKVNEQF
v_call: TRBV18

cdr3_aa: ASSQDRGPTYEQY
v_call: TRBV6-5

cdr3_aa: AISRDKNSPLH
v_call: TRBV10-3

cdr3_aa: ASGTGTSYEQY
v_call: TRBV6-5

cdr3_aa: ASSFVGGGSPLH
v_call: TRBV27

cdr3_aa: ASSSPGQVNTEAF
v_call: TRBV19

cdr3_aa: ASSDIAGGPETQY
v_call: TRBV11-3

cdr3_aa: ASSPGRINQPQH
v_call: TRBV27

cdr3_aa: ASQVTMCNQPQH
v_call: TRBV23-1

cdr3_aa: ASSSGTDYGYT
v_call: TRBV28

cdr3_aa: ASSEAEASGPGELF
v_call: TRBV6-1

cdr3_aa: ASQREGSTGELF
v_call: TRBV5-1

cdr3_aa: ASSLGQGDEKLF
v_call: TRBV5-1

cdr3_aa: ASSLYGAPGDDNYGYT
v_call: TRBV5-1

cdr3_aa: SVRASLNSPLH
v_call: TRBV29-1

cdr3_aa: ASSRELYTEAF
v_call: TRBV19

cdr3_aa: ASSPTVAYGYT
v_call: TRBV19

cdr3_aa: ASSAGGTYEQY
v_call: TRBV11-3

cdr3_aa: ASSPNVVLNTEAF
v_call: TRBV18

cdr3_aa: ASSLGGQGATNEKLF
v_call: TRBV7-9

cdr3_aa: ASSYSSPPVGYT
v_call: TRBV6-5

cdr3_aa: ASSLTSGTTDTQY
v_call: TRBV7-3

cdr3_aa: ASSPDRGRGETQY
v_call: TRBV28

cdr3_aa: ASSLSFGETQY
v_call: TRBV7-2

cdr3_aa: ASSLWGGAEPHEQY
v_call: TRBV28

cdr3_aa: ASSQGQLMNTEAF
v_call: TRBV7-8

cdr3_aa: ASSSNGQGSGNTIY
v_call: TRBV5-4

cdr3_aa: ASSIGSQPQH
v_call: TRBV19

cdr3_aa: ASSERGASLETQY
v_call: TRBV6-1

cdr3_aa: ASSQKLIGHSGNTIY
v_call: TRBV3-1/TRBV3-2

cdr3_aa: ASSPLAGKNQPQH
v_call: TRBV14

cdr3_aa: ASSFIGNQPQH
v_call: TRBV12-3/TRBV12-4

cdr3_aa: ASSKRSSGSHEQF
v_call: TRBV28

cdr3_aa: ASRLNPGTGGYEQY
v_call: TRBV7-2

cdr3_aa: ASSPWTRRSPHEQY
v_call: TRBV2

cdr3_aa: ASSITSGGTYEQY
v_call: TRBV11-1

cdr3_aa: SASPGDNYGYT
v_call: TRBV20-1

cdr3_aa: ALLRQGSYNEQF
v_call: TRBV30

cdr3_aa: ASSKAGFDEQY
v_call: TRBV5-1

cdr3_aa: ASSLRPGGSYEQY
v_call: TRBV19

cdr3_aa: ASSHQGDQPQH
v_call: TRBV19